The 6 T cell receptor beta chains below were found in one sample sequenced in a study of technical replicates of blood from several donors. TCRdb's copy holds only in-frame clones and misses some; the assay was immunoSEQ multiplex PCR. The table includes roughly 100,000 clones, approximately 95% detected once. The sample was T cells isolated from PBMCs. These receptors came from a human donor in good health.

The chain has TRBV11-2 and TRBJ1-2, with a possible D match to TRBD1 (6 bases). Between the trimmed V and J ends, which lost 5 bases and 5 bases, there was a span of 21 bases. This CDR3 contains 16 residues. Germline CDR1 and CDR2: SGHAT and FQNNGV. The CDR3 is CASSLRQAAYHYGYTF. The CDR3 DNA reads TGTGCCAGCAGCCTCAGACAGGCAGCATACCATTATGGCTACACCTTC. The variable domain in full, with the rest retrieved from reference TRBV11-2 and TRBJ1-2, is EAGVAQSPRYKIIEKRQSVAFWCNPISGHATLYWYQQILGQGPKLLIQFQNNGVVDDSQLPKDRFSAERLKGVDSTLKIQPAKLEDSAVYLCASSLRQAAYHYGYTFGSGTRLTVV.

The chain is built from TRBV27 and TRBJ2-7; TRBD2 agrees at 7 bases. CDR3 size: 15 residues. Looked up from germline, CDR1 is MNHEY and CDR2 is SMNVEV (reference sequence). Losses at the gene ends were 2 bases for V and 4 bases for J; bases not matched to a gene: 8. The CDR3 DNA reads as TGTGCCAGCAGTTTACGGGCCGCCGGGGGGTACGAGCAGTACTTC. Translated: CASSLRAAGGYEQYF.

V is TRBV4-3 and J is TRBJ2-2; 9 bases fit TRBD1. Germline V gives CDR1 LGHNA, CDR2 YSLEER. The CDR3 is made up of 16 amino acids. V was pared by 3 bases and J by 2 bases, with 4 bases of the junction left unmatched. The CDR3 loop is CASSHLDRGNTGELFF. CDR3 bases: TGCGCCAGCAGCCACCTGGACAGGGGAAACACCGGGGAGCTGTTTTTT.

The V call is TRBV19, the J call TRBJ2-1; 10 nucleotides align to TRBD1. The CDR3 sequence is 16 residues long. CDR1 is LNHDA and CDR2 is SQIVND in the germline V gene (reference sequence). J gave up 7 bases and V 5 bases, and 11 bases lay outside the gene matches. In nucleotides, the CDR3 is TGTGCCAGTAGTCCAATGGGGGGACAGGGGAGGAATGAGCAGTTCTTC. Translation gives CASSPMGGQGRNEQFF.

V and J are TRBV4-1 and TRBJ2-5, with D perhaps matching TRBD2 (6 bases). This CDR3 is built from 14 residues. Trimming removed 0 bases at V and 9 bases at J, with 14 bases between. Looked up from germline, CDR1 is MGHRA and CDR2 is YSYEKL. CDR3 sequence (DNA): TGCGCCAGCAGCCAAGAACAAGCGGGTCTTTCCCAGTACTTC. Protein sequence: CASSQEQAGLSQYF.

CDR3: CAGTRGNTEAFF. The CDR3 nucleotides read TGCGCCGGAACGCGAGGGAACACTGAAGCTTTCTTT. The genes are TRBV4-3 and TRBJ1-1; no definite D call. The V and J ends lost 11 bases and 1 base respectively, with 11 bases between them. CDR1 is LGHNA, CDR2 YSLEER, per germline. The CDR3 sequence is 12 residues long.